This T cell receptor beta chain was captured by sequencing in a study of CD8+ T cells in alopecia areata. For the study at large: Tofacitinib was taken orally by treated patients, and the dose was 5 to 10 mg twice daily. Whole-study findings and limits: Having just one nonresponder leaves the connection between baseline CD8+ expansion and response unresolved. With tofacitinib ongoing, many expanded lesional clones persisted in both scalp and blood.

After isolation, RNA underwent reverse transcription to generate cDNA as the sequencing template. Sequenced by immunoSEQ multiplex PCR; TCRdb stores in-frame clones only, minus some. Of fewer than 110,000 clones in the sample, almost 60% were seen once. The ends lost 6 bases at V and 4 bases at J; junction bases unmatched: 11. Germline CDR1 is MNHEY and CDR2 is SVGAGI. The length of the CDR3 is 15 residues. As to treatment: oral pan-JAK inhibitor, 5-10 mg twice daily. Sampling of alopecia areata patients yielded lesional scalp punch biopsies as well as peripheral blood. Concerning this clone: The antigen is not known.

J is TRBJ2-5 and V is TRBV6-5, with 7 positions matching TRBD1. This clonotype was sampled from a human donor with alopecia areata. The sample consisted of CD8+ T cells sorted from blood, taken at approximately week 60, from a patient treated with tofacitinib. This chain's CDR3 is CASRLARGLGETQYF. The CDR3 nucleotides are TGTGCCAGCAGATTGGCTAGGGGGCTCGGAGAGACCCAGTACTTC.